Each of the 24 T cell receptor beta chains below was sequenced from the same sample in a study of shared clonotypes between healthy human individuals. Here immunoSEQ multiplex PCR was the method, and the copy in TCRdb shows in-frame clones only, minus some. The profile shows more than 600,000 clones, about 92% of them singletons. CD45RO-negative CD8 cells positively selected for CCR7 made up the naive population, which excluded terminally differentiated effector memory CD45RA+ cells. Sequencing was carried out using naive CD8+ T cells sorted from blood. All receptors derive from a man younger than 45 in good health.

This clone was picked up one time. In DNA, the CDR3 is TGTGCCTGGAGTGAGGGACATAACACCGGGGAGCTGTTTTTT. Amino acid sequence: CAWSEGHNTGELFF. This sequence joins TRBV30 and TRBJ2-2, with D perhaps matching TRBD1 (6 bases). CDR3 length: 14 amino acids. Germline CDR1 and CDR2: GTSNPN and SVGIG (reference sequence). Between the trimmed V and J ends, which lost 1 base and 2 bases, there was a span of 8 bases.

This clone occurred once. In DNA form, the CDR3 reads TGTGCCAGCAGCCTTTCGGGGAGCACTGAAGCTTTCTTT. Translation gives CASSLSGSTEAFF. The V call is TRBV7-3, the J call TRBJ1-1; D is ambiguous. The germline V gene encodes CDR1 SGHTA and CDR2 FQGTGA. Between the trimmed V and J ends, which lost 5 bases and 4 bases, there was a span of 11 bases. The CDR3 runs to 13 residues. The full variable domain, with the rest looked up from reference TRBV7-3 and TRBJ1-1, is GAGVSQTPSNKVTEKGKYVELRCDPISGHTALYWYRQSLGQGPEFLIYFQGTGAADDSGLPNDRFFAVRPEGSVSTLKIQRTERGDSAVYLCASSLSGSTEAFFGQGTRLTVV.

This clone was seen just once. The chain uses TRBV28 and TRBJ2-1; no firm D call. Deletions cut 3 bases from V and 8 bases from J, with 20 bases between. The CDR3 has 16 amino acids. The germline gives CDR1 MDHEN, CDR2 SYDVKM. As DNA, the CDR3 is TGTGCCAGCAGTTTCTCCTTGACGGGCCTTATTGATGAGCAGTTCTTC. This translates into CASSFSLTGLIDEQFF.

V usage is TRBV6-1 and J usage is TRBJ1-2, with D possibly matching TRBD1 (5 bases). Trimming pared 6 bases from V and 4 bases from J, leaving 15 bases between. Per the germline V gene, CDR1 is MNHNS and CDR2 is SASEGT. CDR3 length: 14 residues. CDR3 region: CASSAGRATYGYTF. As DNA, the CDR3 is TGTGCCAGCAGCGCAGGGAGGGCGACCTATGGCTACACCTTC.

The rearrangement links TRBV11-2 to TRBJ2-7; 8 positions agree with TRBD1. Unmatched junction bases numbered 8, after V lost 5 bases and J lost 2 bases. Germline V lookup: CDR1 SGHAT, CDR2 FQNNGV. The CDR3 is made up of 15 amino acids. This CDR3 reads CASSPDRGSTYEQYF. The CDR3 bases are TGTGCCAGCAGCCCCGACAGGGGATCGACCTACGAGCAGTACTTC.

This clone appeared once. This rearrangement joins TRBV6-5 to TRBJ2-1, with no clear D. This CDR3 spans 11 amino acids. V was clipped by 5 bases and J by 6 bases, with 5 bases between them. Germline V gene lookup returns CDR1 MNHEY and CDR2 SVGAGI. The CDR3: CASSGPNEQFF. The CDR3 DNA sequence: TGTGCCAGCAGTGGACCCAATGAGCAGTTCTTC.

The chain uses TRBV29-1 and TRBJ2-6; unclear D gene. This CDR3 contains 14 residues. V lost 4 bases, J lost 0 bases, and 7 bases lay in between. Germline CDR1 and CDR2: SQVTM and ANQGSEA. Here the CDR3 DNA reads TGCAGCGTTGTTGACGACTCTGGGGCCAACGTCCTGACTTTC. This encodes CSVVDDSGANVLTF. The full variable domain, in which reference TRBV29-1 and TRBJ2-6 provide the parts outside the CDR3, is SAVISQKPSRDICQRGTSLTIQCQVDSQVTMMFWYRQQPGQSLTLIATANQGSEATYESGFVIDKFPISRPNLTFSTLTVSNMSPEDSSIYLCSVVDDSGANVLTFGAGSRLTVL.

V usage is TRBV27 and J usage is TRBJ1-1; D not certain. CDR1 and CDR2 from the germline V gene are MNHEY and SMNVEV (reference sequence). Trimming shortened V by 5 bases and J by 5 bases, and 12 bases separated the two germline ends. There are 13 residues in the CDR3. In nucleotides, the CDR3 is TGTGCCAGCAGTCTGGTCACCAATACTGAAGCTTTCTTT. Protein sequence: CASSLVTNTEAFF.

The rearrangement uses TRBV6-5 and TRBJ2-7; either TRBD1 or TRBD2 may fit D (6 bases each). V lost 1 base to trimming and J lost 2 bases, with 12 bases between them. Looked up from germline, CDR1 is MNHEY and CDR2 is SVGAGI. This CDR3 comprises 15 residues. CDR3 in amino acids: CASSYLAGEAYEQYF. CDR3 DNA: TGTGCCAGCAGTTACTTAGCAGGGGAGGCCTACGAGCAGTACTTC.

The gene calls are TRBV12-5 and TRBJ1-5, with no clear D. The CDR3 totals 12 residues. The germline V gene encodes CDR1 LGHNT and CDR2 FRNRAP. The V gene lost 7 bases and the J gene lost 6 bases, with 10 bases spanning the gap. The CDR3 coding sequence is TGTGCTAGTGTTGAGAAAACTCAGCCCCAGCATTTT. As protein: CASVEKTQPQHF.

The gene calls are TRBV5-5 and TRBJ2-3; the match to TRBD2 covers 12 bases. Germline loops: CDR1 SGHKS, CDR2 YYEKEE (reference sequence). The CDR3 consists of 16 residues. The V segment lost 1 base and the J segment 1 base; nucleotides outside the gene matches: 1. Here the CDR3 reads CASSLRTSGGTDTQYF. The DNA for the CDR3 is TGTGCCAGCAGCTTGCGGACTAGCGGGGGCACAGATACGCAGTATTTT.

The chain is built from TRBV9 and TRBJ1-5, with a weak D call TRBD1 (5 bases). Germline lookup yields CDR1 SGDLS and CDR2 YYNGEE. V dropped 3 bases and J dropped 4 bases, with 11 bases sitting between them. The CDR3 is made up of 14 amino acids. CDR3 coding DNA: TGTGCCAGCAGCGACGCAGGGCTAAATCAGCCCCAGCATTTT. Protein product: CASSDAGLNQPQHF.

About this clone: The same CDR3 can be traced to other DNA sequences in this sample. This chain joins TRBV30 and TRBJ2-1; D gene uncertain. This CDR3 has 11 residues. The V gene lost 3 bases and the J gene lost 3 bases, with 3 bases spanning the gap. CDR1 GTSNPN and CDR2 SVGIG come from the germline V gene (reference sequence). CDR3 in amino acids: CAWRGYNEQFF. The CDR3 region has the DNA TGTGCCTGGAGAGGCTACAATGAGCAGTTCTTC.

The V call is TRBV20-1, the J call TRBJ1-2; no reliable D call. The CDR3 extends over 11 amino acids. CDR1 and CDR2 from the germline V gene are DFQATT and SNEGSKA (reference sequence). Trimming left V 3 bases short and J 14 bases short, with 16 bases between. CDR3 sequence: CSASKDAVCTF. Written as DNA, the CDR3 is TGCAGTGCTAGCAAGGACGCTGTTTGTACCTTC.

The chain uses TRBV28 and TRBJ1-2; TRBD1 is a possible D gene (5 bases). The CDR3 totals 14 residues. V was pared by 4 bases and J by 7 bases, with 16 bases between. Germline V gene lookup returns CDR1 MDHEN and CDR2 SYDVKM. CDR3 DNA: TGTGCCAGCAGTTATGTCCCGGGGCTTGGTGGCTACACCTTC. This gives the protein CASSYVPGLGGYTF.

The chain links TRBV7-9 to TRBJ2-7; D gene uncertain. V was pared by 5 bases and J by 2 bases, with 7 bases between. CDR1 is SEHNR, CDR2 FQNEAQ, per germline (reference sequence). The CDR3 totals 12 residues. The CDR3 reads CASSETPYEQYF. The DNA of the CDR3 is TGTGCCAGCAGCGAAACCCCCTACGAGCAGTACTTC.

The chain uses TRBV7-9 and TRBJ1-3; D ambiguous. Germline assignment: CDR1 SEHNR and CDR2 FQNEAQ (reference sequence). The CDR3 is made up of 16 amino acids. Trimming took 3 bases from V and 0 from J, leaving 12 bases between them. CDR3 protein: CASSLELQLSGNTIYF. In DNA, the CDR3 is TGTGCCAGCAGCTTGGAACTACAGCTCTCTGGAAACACCATATATTTT.

The chain recombines TRBV15 with TRBJ1-2; D call uncertain. Germline CDR1 and CDR2: LNHNV and YYDKDF (reference sequence). With 0 bases removed from V and 7 bases from J, the gap between germline ends came to 15 bases. The CDR3 is 15 residues long. The CDR3 sequence is CATSRDRAHNAGYTF. Here the CDR3 DNA reads TGTGCCACCAGCAGAGACCGAGCCCATAATGCTGGCTACACCTTC.

The chain has TRBV6-1 and TRBJ2-7, with D hard to call. The CDR3 length is 20 residues. The V end lost 2 bases, the J end lost 0 bases, and 26 bases lay between the germline ends. Per germline, CDR1 MNHNS and CDR2 SASEGT. CDR3 sequence (DNA): TGTGCCAGCAGTGAACCCTACGCCCCCACGGGTAGCTGGGGCTCCTACGAGCAGTACTTC. This encodes CASSEPYAPTGSWGSYEQYF.

The chain couples TRBV28 to TRBJ1-1; no reliable D call. CDR3 length equals 14 residues. Germline values: CDR1 MDHEN, CDR2 SYDVKM. V shed 3 bases and J shed 6 bases, with 14 bases lying between them. The DNA of the CDR3 is TGTGCCAGCAGTTTGGTTTCGGGTAGGGCTGAAGCTTTCTTT. This translates into CASSLVSGRAEAFF.

J is TRBJ2-6 and V is TRBV7-6; D gene ambiguous. This CDR3 contains 17 residues. In germline, CDR1 is SGHVS, CDR2 FNYEAQ. Between the trimmed V and J ends, which lost 4 bases and 0 bases, there was a span of 13 bases. Here the CDR3 DNA reads TGTGCCAGCAGCTCCGTAGGCAGGATCTCTGGGGCCAACGTCCTGACTTTC. This encodes CASSSVGRISGANVLTF.

The V and J genes are TRBV7-9 and TRBJ1-1; TRBD1 might be the D (6 bases). The V gene's germline CDR1 is SEHNR and CDR2 FQNEAQ (reference sequence). The CDR3 is 14 amino acids. V lost 5 bases to trimming and J lost 6 bases, with 16 bases between them. The CDR3 loop is CASSATTGLAEAFF. As DNA, the CDR3 is TGTGCCAGCAGCGCCACTACAGGGTTGGCTGAAGCTTTCTTT.

This chain joins TRBV5-5 and TRBJ2-1, with 10 bases fitting TRBD2. Germline loops: CDR1 SGHKS, CDR2 YYEKEE (reference sequence). Losses at the gene ends were 4 bases for V and 8 bases for J; bases not matched to a gene: 15. The CDR3 length is 17 residues. CDR3: CASSLTVAGGPGDEQFF. CDR3 sequence (DNA): TGTGCCAGCAGCCTGACGGTAGCGGGAGGCCCTGGGGATGAGCAGTTCTTC.

V gene TRBV5-4 combines with J gene TRBJ2-1; 8 positions match TRBD1. CDR1 and CDR2 (germline): SGHNT, YYREEE (reference sequence). The CDR3 is made up of 15 amino acids. The V gene end was trimmed by 2 bases and the J gene end by 0 bases; junction bases not matched to a gene: 1. CDR3 sequence: CASSFTGGSYNEQFF. The CDR3 bases are TGTGCCAGCAGCTTCACAGGGGGCTCCTACAATGAGCAGTTCTTC.